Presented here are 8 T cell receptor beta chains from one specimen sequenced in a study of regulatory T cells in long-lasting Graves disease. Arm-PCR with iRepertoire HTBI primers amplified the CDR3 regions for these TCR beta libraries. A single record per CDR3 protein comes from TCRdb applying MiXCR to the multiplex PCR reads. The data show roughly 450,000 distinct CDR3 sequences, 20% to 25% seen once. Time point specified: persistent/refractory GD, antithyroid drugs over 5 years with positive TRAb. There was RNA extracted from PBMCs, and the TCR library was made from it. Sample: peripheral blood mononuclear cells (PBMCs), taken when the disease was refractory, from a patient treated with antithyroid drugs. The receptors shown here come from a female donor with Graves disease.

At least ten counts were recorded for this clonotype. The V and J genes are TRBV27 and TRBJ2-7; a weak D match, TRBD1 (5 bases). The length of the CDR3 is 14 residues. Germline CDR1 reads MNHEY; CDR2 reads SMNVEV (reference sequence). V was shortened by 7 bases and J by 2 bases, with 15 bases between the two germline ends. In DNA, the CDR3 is TGTGCCAGCACCGATTTAGACAGACCCTACGAGCAGTACTTC. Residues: CASTDLDRPYEQYF.

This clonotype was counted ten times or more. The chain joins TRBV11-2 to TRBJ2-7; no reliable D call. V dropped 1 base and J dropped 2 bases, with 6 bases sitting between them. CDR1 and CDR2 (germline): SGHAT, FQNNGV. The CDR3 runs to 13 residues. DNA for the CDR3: TGTGCCAGCAGCTTAGGGAGACCCTACGAGCAGTACTTC. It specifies CASSLGRPYEQYF.

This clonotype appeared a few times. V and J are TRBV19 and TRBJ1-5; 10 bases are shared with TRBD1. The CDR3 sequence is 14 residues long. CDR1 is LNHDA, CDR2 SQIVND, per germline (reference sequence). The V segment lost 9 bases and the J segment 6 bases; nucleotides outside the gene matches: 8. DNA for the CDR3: TGTGCCAGCACCGACAGGGGGCTTAGTCAGCCCCAGCATTTT. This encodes CASTDRGLSQPQHF.

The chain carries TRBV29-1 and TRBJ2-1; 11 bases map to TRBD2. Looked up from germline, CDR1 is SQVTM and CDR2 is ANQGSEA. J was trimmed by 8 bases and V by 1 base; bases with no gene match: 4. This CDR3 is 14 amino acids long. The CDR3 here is CSVEGLAGNYEQFF. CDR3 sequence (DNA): TGCAGCGTTGAAGGACTAGCGGGAAACTATGAGCAGTTCTTC.

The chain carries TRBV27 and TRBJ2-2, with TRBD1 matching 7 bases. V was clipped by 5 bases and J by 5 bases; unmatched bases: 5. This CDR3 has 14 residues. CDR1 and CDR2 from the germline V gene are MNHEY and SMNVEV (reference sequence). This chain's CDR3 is CASSRYRGTGELFF. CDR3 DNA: TGTGCCAGCAGTCGATACAGGGGAACCGGGGAGCTGTTTTTT.

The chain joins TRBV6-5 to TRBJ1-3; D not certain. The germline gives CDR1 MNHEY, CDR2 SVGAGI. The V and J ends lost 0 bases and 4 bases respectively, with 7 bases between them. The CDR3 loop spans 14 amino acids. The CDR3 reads CASSYSRLGNTIYF. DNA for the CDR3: TGTGCCAGCAGTTACTCCCGCCTGGGAAACACCATATATTTT.

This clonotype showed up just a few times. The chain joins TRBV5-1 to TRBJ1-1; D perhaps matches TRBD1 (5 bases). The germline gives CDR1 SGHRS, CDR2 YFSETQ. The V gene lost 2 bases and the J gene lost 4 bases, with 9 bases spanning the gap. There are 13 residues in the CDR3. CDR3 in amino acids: CASSFRAATEAFF. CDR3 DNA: TGCGCCAGCAGCTTCAGGGCGGCCACTGAAGCTTTCTTT. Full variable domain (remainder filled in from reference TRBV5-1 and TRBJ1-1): KAGVTQTPRYLIKTRGQQVTLSCSPISGHRSVSWYQQTPGQGLQFLFEYFSETQRNKGNFPGRFSGRQFSNSRSEMNVSTLELGDSALYLCASSFRAATEAFFGQGTRLTVV.

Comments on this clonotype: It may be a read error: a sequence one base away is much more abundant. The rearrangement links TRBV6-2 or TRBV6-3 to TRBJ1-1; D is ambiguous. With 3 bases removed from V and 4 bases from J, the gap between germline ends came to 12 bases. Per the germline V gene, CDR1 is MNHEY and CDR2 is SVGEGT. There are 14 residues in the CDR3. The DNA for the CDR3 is TGTGCCAGCAGTTATGGCAGGAGAGGCACTGAAGCTTTCTTT. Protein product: CASSYGRRGTEAFF.